These 2 T cell receptor beta chains came from one sample sequenced in a study of response to subunit inactivated influenza vaccine. TCRdb ran MiXCR on the RT-PCR reads and lists one entry per CDR3 protein. The sample lists some 520,000 distinct CDR3 sequences; 16% were seen once. The sample here was CD4+ T cells sorted from PBMCs, taken roughly 24 months after vaccination. Receptors originate from a man in his fifties or sixties who received an inactivated influenza vaccine.

This clonotype was counted ten times or more. The genes are TRBV5-1 and TRBJ2-4; tentative D call: TRBD1 (5 bases). Between the trimmed V and J ends, which lost 3 bases and 4 bases, there was a span of 14 bases. Germline values: CDR1 SGHRS, CDR2 YFSETQ. CDR3 size: 15 residues. The CDR3 loop reads CASSWGPGPKNIQYF. In DNA, the CDR3 is TGCGCCAGCAGCTGGGGCCCGGGTCCTAAAAACATTCAGTACTTC. Combining the CDR3 with reference TRBV5-1 and TRBJ2-4 gives the whole variable domain KAGVTQTPRYLIKTRGQQVTLSCSPISGHRSVSWYQQTPGQGLQFLFEYFSETQRNKGNFPGRFSGRQFSNSRSEMNVSTLELGDSALYLCASSWGPGPKNIQYFGAGTRLSVL.

This rearrangement joins TRBV6-5 to TRBJ2-6, with a possible D match to TRBD1 (5 bases). CDR1 is MNHEY, CDR2 SVGAGI, per germline. Trimming stripped 2 bases from V and 1 base from J, with 6 bases between. The length of the CDR3 is 15 residues. CDR3 sequence reads: CASSYAGSGANVLTF. The CDR3 nucleotides are TGTGCCAGCAGTTACGCAGGGTCTGGGGCCAACGTCCTGACTTTC.